A single sample gave rise to the 14 T cell receptor beta chains below, sequenced in a study of T cells after yellow fever vaccination. TCRdb re-called the 5' RACE reads with MiXCR, one entry per CDR3 protein. The profile shows around 68,000 distinct CDR3 sequences, more than 5.5% of them singletons. Material: CD8+ T cells sorted from PBMCs, obtained around 10 days after the first yellow fever vaccination. Receptors were obtained from a young man who received the YFV17D yellow fever vaccine.

There are a few counts of this clonotype. This sequence joins TRBV28 and TRBJ1-3; tentative D call: TRBD1 (5 bases). CDR3 length equals 16 residues. V dropped 7 bases and J dropped 0 bases, with 16 bases sitting between them. Per germline, CDR1 MDHEN and CDR2 SYDVKM. The CDR3 DNA reads TGTGCCAGCACCCCCTCGGGACGCATCTCTGGAAACACCATATATTTT. Residues: CASTPSGRISGNTIYF.

This chain joins TRBV7-2 and TRBJ1-1; D unclear. Germline CDR1 reads SGHTA; CDR2 reads FQGNSA. The length of the CDR3 is 14 residues. The V and J ends lost 4 bases and 5 bases respectively, with 14 bases between them. In nucleotides, the CDR3 is TGTGCCAGCAGCTCTCGTGAATGGGGAACTGAAGCTTTCTTT. It is translated as CASSSREWGTEAFF.

The chain has TRBV7-9 and TRBJ2-2, with 7 bases matching TRBD2. The germline V gene has CDR1 SEHNR and CDR2 FQNEAQ (reference sequence). V shed 1 base, J shed 6 bases, and the junction held 11 bases outside the gene matches. This CDR3 spans 17 amino acids. CDR3 in DNA: TGTGCCAGCAGCTTAGACCCTTGGAGTAGCGGGTCCGGGGAGCTGTTTTTT. This encodes CASSLDPWSSGSGELFF.

This clonotype was found many times. The CDR3 DNA follows: TGTGCCAGCAGCCAGGACAGCATAGGGAATTCACCCCTCCACTTT. Its protein product is CASSQDSIGNSPLHF. The rearrangement joins TRBV6-5 to TRBJ1-6; maybe TRBD1 (6 bases). CDR1 is MNHEY and CDR2 is SVGAGI in the germline V gene. This CDR3 has 15 residues. V was cut by 6 bases and J by 7 bases, with 16 bases left in between.

This clonotype was detected many times. The rearrangement joins TRBV7-2 to TRBJ2-7, with 11 bases lining up with TRBD2. Trimming took 6 bases from V and 2 from J; bases not matched to a gene: 6. Germline lookup yields CDR1 SGHTA and CDR2 FQGNSA. This CDR3 contains 15 residues. In DNA, the CDR3 is TGTGCCAGCAGTATTCTAGCGGGGGGAACCTACGAGCAGTACGTC. It is translated as CASSILAGGTYEQYV.

This clonotype occurred many times. The J gene is TRBJ2-2, the V gene TRBV5-5; D is unclear. Per the germline V gene, CDR1 is SGHKS and CDR2 is YYEKEE (reference sequence). The CDR3 extends over 17 amino acids. Trimming took 0 bases from V and 0 from J, leaving 12 bases between them. CDR3 protein: CASSLAVRGTNTGELFF. CDR3 sequence (DNA): TGTGCCAGCAGCTTGGCGGTGCGAGGAACGAACACCGGGGAGCTGTTTTTT. Together with reference TRBV5-5 and TRBJ2-2, the CDR3 gives the full variable domain: DAGVTQSPTHLIKTRGQQVTLRCSPISGHKSVSWYQQVLGQGPQFIFQYYEKEERGRGNFPDRFSARQFPNYSSELNVNALLLGDSALYLCASSLAVRGTNTGELFFGEGSRLTVL.

This chain uses TRBV12-3 or TRBV12-4 with TRBJ2-5; TRBD2 matches 12 bases. The length of the CDR3 is 18 residues. The ends lost 11 bases at V and 3 bases at J; junction bases unmatched: 19. The chain's CDR3 is CAFSLTSGGRREEETQYF. In nucleotides, the CDR3 is TGTGCCTTCAGTTTAACTAGCGGGGGGAGAAGGGAGGAAGAGACCCAGTACTTC.

Comments on this clonotype: A much larger clone differs by one base, so this may be a read error. The V gene is TRBV19, the J gene TRBJ2-3; the D is unclear. This CDR3 is 15 amino acids long. V gave up 4 bases and J gave up 8 bases, with 19 bases separating them. Germline values: CDR1 LNHDA, CDR2 SQIVND (reference sequence). The CDR3 reads CASSRYNTSLGTQYF. In DNA, the CDR3 is TGTGCCAGTAGTAGGTACAACACCTCACTGGGTACGCAGTATTTT.

In its sample, this clonotype was seen a few times. The gene calls are TRBV11-2 and TRBJ2-1, with D possibly TRBD2 on 7 matching bases. Germline lookup yields CDR1 SGHAT and CDR2 FQNNGV. The CDR3 is 16 residues long. Trimming took off 5 bases at V and 5 bases at J, with 19 bases between the two ends. The CDR3 region has the DNA TGTGCCAGCAGCCCCCCCCGCGTGGGGGGGCACAATGAGCAGTTCTTC. This codes for CASSPPRVGGHNEQFF.

The chain employs TRBV4-1 and TRBJ2-3, with 8 nucleotides matching TRBD2. CDR3 length: 15 residues. Looked up from germline, CDR1 is MGHRA and CDR2 is YSYEKL. J was trimmed by 4 bases and V by 1 base; bases with no gene match: 4. In DNA form, the CDR3 reads TGCGCCAGCAGCCAAGTAATAGCGGGGTCAGATACGCAGTATTTT. Translated: CASSQVIAGSDTQYF.

This clonotype was counted at least ten times. J is TRBJ1-2 and V is TRBV4-1; unclear D gene. V was trimmed by 0 bases and J by 0 bases, leaving 5 bases between them. Looked up from germline, CDR1 is MGHRA and CDR2 is YSYEKL. The CDR3 covers 14 residues. The CDR3 here is CASSQEDANYGYTF. The CDR3 nucleotides read TGCGCCAGCAGCCAAGAGGATGCTAACTATGGCTACACCTTC.

This clonotype came up many times. J is TRBJ2-7 and V is TRBV6-2 or TRBV6-3; 8 nucleotides agree with TRBD2. Germline loops: CDR1 MNHEY, CDR2 SVGEGT. V shed 3 bases, J shed 5 bases, and the junction held 9 bases outside the gene matches. The CDR3 runs to 15 residues. The CDR3 reads CASSYGPSGRDEQYF. In nucleotides, the CDR3 is TGTGCCAGCAGTTATGGGCCTAGCGGGCGCGACGAGCAGTACTTC.

The J gene is TRBJ2-7, the V gene TRBV25-1; the D gene is possibly TRBD1 (6 bases). With 3 bases removed from V and 5 bases from J, the gap between germline ends came to 14 bases. The CDR3 spans 14 residues. From germline, CDR1 is MGHDK and CDR2 SYGVNS. CDR3 in amino acids: CASSETDRSHEQYV. CDR3 sequence (DNA): TGTGCCAGCAGTGAGACCGACAGGTCCCACGAGCAGTACGTC.

The chain couples TRBV20-1 to TRBJ2-1; D gene unclear. CDR3 length: 14 residues. Trimming stripped 7 bases from V and 6 bases from J, with 19 bases between. CDR1 is DFQATT, CDR2 SNEGSKA, per germline (reference sequence). The CDR3 coding sequence is TGCAGTGTTAATCCACAGTCGTTAGGCAATGAGCAGTTCTTC. As protein: CSVNPQSLGNEQFF.